The following is a T cell receptor (beta chain) sequence with its context. The CDR3 contains 13 residues. CDR1 is MDHEN and CDR2 is SYDVKM in the germline V gene. The germline V and J ends were trimmed by 6 bases and 5 bases, with 10 bases remaining between them. TCRdb independently ran MiXCR on the 5' RACE reads; one entry per CDR3 protein. The sample has over 150,000 distinct CDR3 sequences; roughly 23% are singletons. The sample belongs to a study of T-cell memory formation after mild COVID-19. Study-level information: The study found TCR clusters largely donor specific.

Material for sequencing was PBMCs or a T cell subset sorted from them (not recorded which). The gene calls are TRBV28 and TRBJ2-2, with D unresolved. The source is an adult woman who had mild COVID-19 (a few samples of this study predate the infection). Cell type and time point are not known. CDR3 DNA sequence: TGTGCCAGCAGGAAAAGGGTTACCGGGGAGCTGTTTTTT. Protein sequence: CASRKRVTGELFF.